The rows below give T cell receptor beta chains drawn from one sample of a study of T-cell memory formation after mild COVID-19. From the 5' RACE reads, TCRdb called clonotypes with MiXCR, one entry per CDR3 protein. The data hold fewer than 600,000 distinct CDR3 sequences, with about a fifth observed a single time. The source material was PBMCs or a T cell subset sorted from them (not recorded which). All receptors derive from an adult woman who had mild COVID-19 (a few samples of this study predate the infection). Cell type and time point are not known. The CDR3 runs from the conserved cysteine through the conserved F or W. Fields, in order: J gene, V gene, D gene, clone size, CDR3 protein, CDR3 DNA. A D gene is named only where the DNA matches it firmly. Clone size is stated in some rows and not others, as once, few, many or a class when expanded.

>TRBJ1-5|TRBV5-1|.|many
CASSLVGNQPQHF
TGTGCCAGCAGTTTGGTTGGCAATCAGCCCCAGCATTTT
>TRBJ2-7|TRBV15|.|few
CATSRAPRGGHDEQYF
TGTGCCACCAGCAGAGCCCCCCGTGGGGGGCACGACGAGCAGTACTTC
>TRBJ1-2|TRBV4-1|.|.
CASSQEGTHYGYTF
TGCGCCAGCAGCCAAGAGGGGACACACTATGGCTACACCTTC
>TRBJ1-2|TRBV9|TRBD1|.
CASSSRTGPDYGYTF
TGTGCCAGCAGCTCGAGGACAGGGCCTGACTATGGCTACACCTTC
>TRBJ2-1|TRBV4-3|TRBD1|.
CASSQDRTGGNEQFF
TGCGCCAGCAGCCAAGACCGTACAGGGGGCAATGAGCAGTTCTTC
>TRBJ2-2|TRBV4-3|TRBD2|.
CASSQEASGRAGELFF
TGCGCCAGCAGCCAAGAGGCTAGCGGGAGGGCCGGGGAGCTGTTTTTT
>TRBJ2-1|TRBV7-9|TRBD2|.
CASSVSVVSGHSSYNEQFF
TGTGCCAGCAGCGTAAGCGTCGTTAGCGGGCACAGCTCCTACAATGAGCAGTTCTTC
>TRBJ2-1|TRBV24-1|TRBD1|few
CATSVPGQGAYNEQFF
TGTGCCACCAGTGTCCCGGGACAGGGGGCGTACAATGAGCAGTTCTTC
>TRBJ2-3|TRBV7-9|.|many
CASSLDGGALTDTQYF
TGTGCCAGCAGCCTGGACGGGGGAGCACTCACAGATACGCAGTATTTT
>TRBJ1-6|TRBV6-5|.|.
CASSYFDSSNSPLHF
TGTGCCAGCAGTTATTTTGACAGCAGTAATTCACCCCTCCACTTT
>TRBJ2-1|TRBV24-1|.|many
CATSDLLPRDNTMAQFF
TGTGCCACCAGTGATTTGCTTCCCAGGGATAATACAATGGCGCAGTTCTTC
>TRBJ1-1|TRBV9|.|.
CASSHSLRRADTEAFF
TGTGCCAGCAGCCACTCTCTGAGGCGGGCAGACACTGAAGCTTTCTTT
>TRBJ2-1|TRBV20-1|.|.
CSARDGINEQFF
TGCAGTGCTAGAGACGGGATCAATGAGCAGTTCTTC
>TRBJ1-1|TRBV19|.|.
CASRSTGARGTEAFF
TGTGCCAGTAGATCAACGGGGGCGCGTGGCACTGAAGCTTTCTTT